These 25 T cell receptor beta chains were sequenced from one sample in a study of immune heterogeneity within non-small cell lung tumors (dated by TCRdb to 2016 to 2019). TCRdb lists the instrument as HiSeq X Ten. The TCR beta CDR3 region was amplified with a multiplex PCR system whose first round ran for approximately 10 cycles using 32 V-gene forward primers and 13 J-gene reverse primers. Using fastp at Q25 and MiXCR, TCRdb reprocessed the public reads and kept productive beta chains. Rows are combined by CDR3 protein, so each entry shows the most common genes and DNA. The sample has some 11,000 distinct CDR3 sequences on record, under 30% of them singletons. Jointly, the top ten make up roughly 8.1% of the sample. Genomic DNA was extracted from bulk tumor tissue and used as the TCR template, and approximately 600 ng gDNA was amplified per sample. Multiple biopsies per primary tumor were taken during surgery, spaced as far apart as possible within the tumor mass. The study cohort was described as untreated, and the patients were newly diagnosed NSCLC cases having curative surgery.

Source material: lung tumor tissue. These receptors came from a woman aged 60-70 years with non-small cell lung cancer.

Points on this clonotype: Being one base from a much bigger clone, this may be a read error. The gene calls are TRBV6-2 or TRBV6-3 and TRBJ1-5; 9 nucleotides agree with TRBD1. Germline lookup yields CDR1 MNHEY and CDR2 SVGEGT. CDR3 length: 14 residues. Losses at the gene ends were 5 bases for V and 7 bases for J; bases not matched to a gene: 6. CDR3 DNA: TGTGCCAGCAGTACCGGGACAGGGTGGCAGCCCCAGCATTTT. It yields the protein CASSTGTGWQPQHF.

This clonotype is deemed medium-sized. The rearrangement joins TRBV5-1 to TRBJ2-5; 7 bases map to TRBD2. The germline V gene encodes CDR1 SGHRS and CDR2 YFSETQ. This CDR3 region has 16 residues. V lost 0 bases to trimming and J lost 2 bases; unmatched junction nucleotides: 7. The CDR3 protein is CASSLEASGVQETQYF. The DNA for the CDR3 is TGCGCCAGCAGCTTGGAGGCTAGCGGAGTACAAGAGACCCAGTACTTC.

This clonotype has a count of ten or more. The V and J genes are TRBV5-1 and TRBJ1-2; D uncertain. CDR3 size: 13 residues. Germline V CDR1 and CDR2: SGHRS, YFSETQ. The ends were cut back, 0 bases at V and 4 bases at J, with 7 bases in the middle. The DNA for the CDR3 is TGCGCCAGCAGCTTGGAGCCAGCCTATGGCTACACCTTC. It translates to CASSLEPAYGYTF. The complete variable domain, with remaining parts taken from reference TRBV5-1 and TRBJ1-2, reads KAGVTQTPRYLIKTRGQQVTLSCSPISGHRSVSWYQQTPGQGLQFLFEYFSETQRNKGNFPGRFSGRQFSNSRSEMNVSTLELGDSALYLCASSLEPAYGYTFGSGTRLTVV.

This clonotype has a count of ten or more. The chain employs TRBV6-4 and TRBJ1-2; D may be TRBD1 (6 bases). Germline CDR1 and CDR2: MRHNA and SNTAGT. V gave up 6 bases and J gave up 4 bases, with 15 bases separating them. This CDR3 is 14 amino acids long. The CDR3 coding sequence is TGTGCCAGCAGCCCCACGGGGGCCGGCTATGGCTACACCTTC. Protein: CASSPTGAGYGYTF.

The chain is built from TRBV3-1 and TRBJ1-2; 8 nucleotides agree with TRBD1. This CDR3 is built from 13 residues. The germline CDR1 and CDR2 sequences are LGHDT and YNNKEL (reference sequence). V shed 4 bases, J shed 7 bases, and the junction held 5 bases outside the gene matches. The CDR3 sequence is CASSLGQEGGYTF. For the CDR3, the DNA is TGTGCCAGCAGCCTGGGACAGGAGGGTGGCTACACCTTC.

This clonotype has more than one count but fewer than ten. The J gene is TRBJ1-5, the V gene TRBV20-1; a weak D match, TRBD1 (6 bases). Germline V CDR1 and CDR2: DFQATT, SNEGSKA (reference sequence). Between the trimmed V and J ends, which lost 1 base and 5 bases, there was a span of 15 bases. This CDR3 has 15 amino acids. The CDR3 region has the DNA TGCAGTGCTAGAGGATCGGGGGCGCAGGATCAGCCCCAGCATTTT. It encodes CSARGSGAQDQPQHF.

This clonotype is termed medium-sized (0.01 to 0.1%). This chain joins TRBV7-2 and TRBJ2-3; 12 nucleotides agree with TRBD2. J gave up 3 bases and V 5 bases, and 6 bases lay outside the gene matches. There are 16 residues in the CDR3. The germline gives CDR1 SGHTA, CDR2 FQGNSA. CDR3 DNA: TGTGCCAGCAGCCTTAGACTAGCGGGAGTTACAGATACGCAGTATTTT. This translates into CASSLRLAGVTDTQYF.

The chain uses TRBV28 and TRBJ2-1, with 7 bases lining up with TRBD2. Germline lookup yields CDR1 MDHEN and CDR2 SYDVKM. Unmatched junction bases numbered 14, after V lost 5 bases and J lost 13 bases. This CDR3 spans 14 amino acids. In DNA, the CDR3 is TGTGCCAGCAGTCCCCCGATGGGTAGCGGGCAACAGTTCTTC. As protein: CASSPPMGSGQQFF.

Sample share makes this clonotype medium-sized. The V and J genes are TRBV12-3 or TRBV12-4 and TRBJ2-1; 7 positions agree with TRBD1. V lost 6 bases, J lost 3 bases, and 5 bases stayed unmatched. This CDR3 is 14 amino acids long. CDR3 in amino acids: CASSRDSFYNEQFF. CDR3 coding DNA: TGTGCCAGCAGCCGGGACAGCTTCTACAATGAGCAGTTCTTC.

As for this clonotype: This may come from a read error, since a much larger clone is one base off. CDR3 DNA: TGTGCCAGCAGCCAAGGGAGACAGGGGATAGATGAAAAACTGTTTTTT. This codes for CASSQGRQGIDEKLFF. The rearrangement links TRBV4-2 to TRBJ1-4, with 8 bases identical to TRBD1. J gave up 6 bases and V 1 base, and 7 bases lay outside the gene matches. The CDR3 spans 16 residues. In germline, CDR1 is LGHNA, CDR2 YNFKEQ.

In its sample, this clonotype ranks as medium-sized. This sequence joins TRBV28 and TRBJ2-7; tentatively, D is TRBD2 (8 bases). This CDR3 has 16 amino acids. V was pared by 5 bases and J by 4 bases, with 21 bases between. CDR1 MDHEN and CDR2 SYDVKM come from the germline V gene. The CDR3: CASSPSGGGQPYEQYF. CDR3 DNA: TGTGCCAGCAGTCCGTCCGGGGGGGGACAGCCATACGAGCAGTACTTC.

Comment on this clonotype: One base away lies a much larger clone, so this may be a sequencing read error. V and J are TRBV2 and TRBJ1-2; tentative D call: TRBD1 (6 bases). Looked up from germline, CDR1 is SNHLY and CDR2 is FYNNEI. CDR3 length: 14 residues. CDR3 coding DNA: TGTCCCAGCACCGAAGTGGGGGCGGTCTATGGCTACACCTTC. Its protein product is CPSTEVGAVYGYTF.

A word on this clonotype: A much larger clone differs by one base, so this may be a read error. The rearrangement uses TRBV24-1 and TRBJ2-3; the D is unclear. V was clipped by 4 bases and J by 4 bases, with 14 bases between them. Germline loops: CDR1 KGHDR, CDR2 SFDVKD. The CDR3 runs 15 residues. The CDR3 loop is CATSDLRSGPDTQYF. The DNA of the CDR3 is TGTGCCACCAGTGACCTCCGTAGTGGGCCAGATACGCAGTATTTT.

This clonotype showed up many times. The V and J genes are TRBV6-4 and TRBJ1-1; D ambiguous. V was pared by 4 bases and J by 5 bases, with 11 bases between. CDR1 is MRHNA, CDR2 SNTAGT, per germline. The CDR3 consists of 13 residues. The CDR3 nucleotides read TGTGCCAGCAGTGTGTCACAGCAAACTGAAGCTTTCTTT. Amino acids: CASSVSQQTEAFF.

As concerns this clonotype: One end of the junction fails to match germline, which may point to a read error. This chain connects TRBV9 to TRBJ2-3; either TRBD1 or TRBD2 may supply D (6 bases each). The germline CDR1 and CDR2 sequences are SGDLS and YYNGEE. The CDR3 length is 17 residues. The CDR3, as DNA: TGTGTCAGCCGTCCCGTGGGGGGCGGGCTCCTCACAGATACGCAGTATTTT. Encoded protein: CVSRPVGGGLLTDTQYF.

The V call is TRBV7-9, the J call TRBJ2-1; TRBD2 agrees at 7 bases. CDR3 length: 15 residues. The germline gives CDR1 SEHNR, CDR2 FQNEAQ (reference sequence). The V segment lost 6 bases and the J segment 6 bases; nucleotides outside the gene matches: 11. In DNA, the CDR3 is TGTGCCAGCAGGCATTACACTAGCGTCGGCAATGAGCAGTTCTTC. This translates into CASRHYTSVGNEQFF.

This clonotype was seen repeatedly, ten times or more. This chain connects TRBV24-1 to TRBJ2-5; maybe TRBD2 (5 bases). The CDR3 spans 13 residues. The germline CDR1 and CDR2 sequences are KGHDR and SFDVKD. V was cut by 3 bases and J by 6 bases, with 10 bases left in between. The CDR3 region is CATSDPPGKTQYF. In nucleotides, the CDR3 is TGTGCCACCAGTGATCCCCCGGGGAAGACCCAGTACTTC.

This clonotype was picked up many times. The rearrangement links TRBV2 to TRBJ2-3; TRBD2 matches at 9 bases. V was pared by 3 bases and J by 6 bases, with 7 bases of the junction left unmatched. The germline CDR1 and CDR2 sequences are SNHLY and FYNNEI. This CDR3 is 15 amino acids long. CDR3 in amino acids: CASSEGVAGEDTQYF. CDR3 nucleotides: TGTGCCAGCAGTGAGGGAGTAGCGGGAGAGGATACGCAGTATTTT. The full variable domain, with the rest looked up from reference TRBV2 and TRBJ2-3, is EPEVTQTPSHQVTQMGQEVILRCVPISNHLYFYWYRQILGQKVEFLVSFYNNEISEKSEIFDDQFSVERPDGSNFTLKIRSTKLEDSAMYFCASSEGVAGEDTQYFGPGTRLTVL.

Note on this clonotype: This may arise from a read error, as a much more abundant clone is one base away. V is TRBV11-1 and J is TRBJ2-1; a possible D gene is TRBD2 (5 bases). The germline gives CDR1 SGHAT, CDR2 FQDESV (reference sequence). This CDR3 has 12 amino acids. The CDR3 sequence: CASTLDGDEQFF. The DNA of the CDR3 is TGTGCCAGCACCTTAGACGGGGATGAGCAGTTCTTC.

The chain joins TRBV20-1 to TRBJ1-1; 9 positions match TRBD1. With 5 bases clipped from V and 5 bases from J, the junction kept 9 bases outside the gene matches. The germline CDR1 and CDR2 sequences are DFQATT and SNEGSKA (reference sequence). This CDR3 comprises 14 residues. The CDR3 spells CSALRGQGGTEAFF. The CDR3 bases are TGCAGTGCTTTACGGGGACAGGGAGGTACTGAAGCTTTCTTT.

This clonotype showed up many times. This chain links TRBV11-1 with TRBJ1-5; the match to TRBD1 covers 8 bases. V trimming: 4 bases; J trimming: 9 bases; junction bases outside the gene matches: 5. Germline loops: CDR1 SGHAT, CDR2 FQDESV (reference sequence). This CDR3 is 13 amino acids long. In DNA, the CDR3 is TGTGCCAGCAGCTCTGACAGGGGTGGGCCCCAGCATTTT. Its translation: CASSSDRGGPQHF. Together with reference TRBV11-1 and TRBJ1-5, the CDR3 gives the full variable domain: EAEVAQSPRYKITEKSQAVAFWCDPISGHATLYWYRQILGQGPELLVQFQDESVVDDSQLPKDRFSAERLKGVDSTLKIQPAELGDSAMYLCASSSDRGGPQHFGDGTRLSIL.

This clonotype is medium-sized (0.01 to 0.1%). This rearrangement joins TRBV20-1 to TRBJ1-5; the D gene is possibly TRBD1 (6 bases). CDR1 and CDR2 from the germline V gene are DFQATT and SNEGSKA (reference sequence). This CDR3 is 18 amino acids long. Trimming stripped 1 base from V and 2 bases from J, with 21 bases between. CDR3 bases: TGCAGTGCTAGAGCAGATTTGGGGGCACAGGATGGCAATCAGCCCCAGCATTTT. It codes for CSARADLGAQDGNQPQHF.

This clonotype is labeled as medium-sized (0.01 to 0.1%). This rearrangement joins TRBV30 to TRBJ2-1; D is unresolved. With 1 base removed from V and 4 bases from J, the gap between germline ends came to 14 bases. CDR1 is GTSNPN and CDR2 is SVGIG in the germline V gene (reference sequence). This CDR3 contains 15 residues. CDR3 amino acids: CAWSATNTPYNEQFF. The CDR3 bases are TGTGCCTGGAGTGCGACCAATACCCCGTACAATGAGCAGTTCTTC.

This clonotype was seen repeatedly, ten times or more. The chain recombines TRBV5-1 with TRBJ2-3; D is perhaps TRBD2 (5 bases). Germline loops: CDR1 SGHRS, CDR2 YFSETQ. Trimming pared 3 bases from V and 6 bases from J, leaving 20 bases between. The CDR3 totals 16 residues. CDR3 loop: CASSSDLTGVVDTQYF. The CDR3 DNA reads TGCGCCAGCAGCTCGGACTTAACGGGTGTAGTGGATACGCAGTATTTT.

In its sample, this clonotype ranks as medium-sized (0.01 to 0.1%). This rearrangement joins TRBV18 to TRBJ2-7; the D is unclear. This CDR3 is 12 amino acids long. The germline V gene encodes CDR1 KGHSH and CDR2 LQKENI. Trimming shortened V by 3 bases and J by 0 bases, and 3 bases separated the two germline ends. In DNA, the CDR3 is TGTGCCAGCTCACCGAGCTCCTACGAGCAGTACTTC. It is translated as CASSPSSYEQYF.